These 23 T cell receptor beta chains came from one sample sequenced in a study of identical twins. From the 5' RACE reads, TCRdb called clonotypes with MiXCR, one entry per CDR3 protein. The table includes more than 200,000 distinct CDR3 sequences, more than 13% detected once. Sequencing was carried out using memory (CD45RO+) T cells sorted from blood. These receptor sequences come from a woman younger than 35 in good health.

The chain is built from TRBV6-1 and TRBJ1-1; D uncertain. Germline CDR1 MNHNS, CDR2 SASEGT. V was trimmed by 7 bases and J by 1 base, leaving 10 bases between them. The length of the CDR3 is 13 residues. The CDR3 DNA is TGTGCCAGCACCACATACTCGAACACTGAAGCTTTCTTT. Protein: CASTTYSNTEAFF.

The chain employs TRBV27 and TRBJ2-5; 9 bases line up with TRBD2. This CDR3 is built from 15 residues. V lost 2 bases and J lost 7; bases outside the gene matches: 8. CDR1 and CDR2 (germline): MNHEY, SMNVEV (reference sequence). The CDR3 spells CASSLIAGGYGTQYF. CDR3 coding DNA: TGTGCCAGCAGTTTAATTGCGGGAGGGTATGGGACCCAGTACTTC.

The chain combines TRBV10-2 with TRBJ2-7; D may be TRBD1 (6 bases). CDR1 WSHSY and CDR2 SAAADI come from the germline V gene. Trimming pared 8 bases from V and 6 bases from J, leaving 17 bases between. The CDR3 is made up of 13 amino acids. The CDR3 DNA follows: TGCGCCAGCCACCATAATACAGGGTCCGAGCAGTACTTC. This translates into CASHHNTGSEQYF.

This clonotype showed up just a few times. The chain combines TRBV13 with TRBJ2-7, with 10 bases matching TRBD2. The CDR3 has 15 amino acids. V lost 5 bases to trimming and J lost 3 bases; unmatched junction nucleotides: 7. Germline CDR1 and CDR2: PRHDT and FYEKMQ (reference sequence). The CDR3 DNA reads TGTGCCAGCAGCCCGGGAAGCGGGGGGGTCTACGAGCAGTACTTC. This gives the protein CASSPGSGGVYEQYF.

CDR3 loop: CASSPDPHKGPEQFF. The CDR3 nucleotides are TGCGCCAGCAGCCCTGACCCTCATAAGGGGCCTGAGCAGTTCTTC. The chain is built from TRBV4-3 and TRBJ2-1, with a possible D match to TRBD1 (5 bases). The CDR3 has 15 residues. Trimming shortened V by 4 bases and J by 9 bases, and 19 bases separated the two germline ends. The germline V gene encodes CDR1 LGHNA and CDR2 YSLEER.

This clonotype occurred a few times. The chain uses TRBV10-3 and TRBJ2-5; 14 bases match TRBD2. CDR3 size: 18 residues. Germline lookup yields CDR1 ENHRY and CDR2 SYGVKD. V shed 0 bases, J shed 9 bases, and the junction held 12 bases outside the gene matches. CDR3 loop: CAISESTSGGGTKTSQYF. The CDR3 DNA reads as TGTGCCATCAGTGAGTCGACTAGCGGGGGGGGAACCAAGACGTCCCAGTACTTC.

V is TRBV20-1 and J is TRBJ2-7, with TRBD2 identical over 10 bases. The CDR3 is 15 residues long. Germline lookup yields CDR1 DFQATT and CDR2 SNEGSKA (reference sequence). After removal of 6 bases from V and 10 bases from J, the junction contained 18 bases not matched to a gene. In nucleotides, the CDR3 is TGCAGTGCGAAAAACCCCGGGACTAGCGACATGGAACAGTACTTC. It specifies CSAKNPGTSDMEQYF.

The V call is TRBV12-3 or TRBV12-4, the J call TRBJ2-7; D not resolved. With 3 bases removed from V and 3 bases from J, the gap between germline ends came to 12 bases. CDR3 length: 14 residues. CDR3 sequence: CASSLTRTGYEQYF. In nucleotides, the CDR3 is TGTGCCAGCAGTTTGACACGGACGGGCTACGAGCAGTACTTC.

The sample holds a few counts of this clonotype. The chain has TRBV10-3 and TRBJ2-1; D is possibly TRBD1 or TRBD2 (5 bases each). Germline values: CDR1 ENHRY, CDR2 SYGVKD. The ends were cut back, 10 bases at V and 12 bases at J, with 22 bases in the middle. CDR3 length: 13 residues. The CDR3 DNA is TGTGCCACTTGTCCAGGGCTAGCCGAATGGCAGTTCTTC. Translated, it gives CATCPGLAEWQFF.

This clonotype was seen only a few times. V is TRBV20-1 and J is TRBJ2-7; 7 bases line up with TRBD2. Germline assignment: CDR1 DFQATT and CDR2 SNEGSKA (reference sequence). The V segment lost 6 bases and the J segment 3 bases; nucleotides outside the gene matches: 8. The CDR3 covers 13 residues. CDR3 sequence: CSAMGLSLYEQYF. DNA for the CDR3: TGCAGTGCCATGGGACTATCCCTCTACGAGCAGTACTTC.

This clonotype came up many times. This rearrangement joins TRBV12-3 or TRBV12-4 to TRBJ1-5, with TRBD1 matching over 8 bases. This CDR3 comprises 15 residues. V shed 6 bases and J 4 bases; nucleotides not matched to a gene: 8. This CDR3 reads CASSSLGQVNQPQHF. CDR3 in DNA: TGTGCCAGCAGCTCCCTGGGACAGGTGAATCAGCCCCAGCATTTT.

This clonotype was seen a few times. The chain combines TRBV5-1 with TRBJ2-1, with TRBD1 identical over 7 bases. This CDR3 region has 15 residues. Trimming removed 4 bases from V and 8 bases from J; junction bases left unmatched: 12. The germline V gene encodes CDR1 SGHRS and CDR2 YFSETQ. The CDR3 sequence: CASSRTGEKGDEQFF. In nucleotides, the CDR3 is TGCGCCAGCAGCAGGACAGGCGAAAAAGGGGATGAGCAGTTCTTC. Filled out from reference TRBV5-1 and TRBJ2-1, the complete variable domain reads KAGVTQTPRYLIKTRGQQVTLSCSPISGHRSVSWYQQTPGQGLQFLFEYFSETQRNKGNFPGRFSGRQFSNSRSEMNVSTLELGDSALYLCASSRTGEKGDEQFFGPGTRLTVL.

This clonotype occurred a few times. The chain links TRBV5-5 to TRBJ1-1, with TRBD1 matching 8 bases. The CDR3 covers 14 residues. Per the germline V gene, CDR1 is SGHKS and CDR2 is YYEKEE (reference sequence). J gave up 4 bases and V 3 bases, and 5 bases lay outside the gene matches. The CDR3 nucleotides are TGTGCCAGCAGCTCCAGGGGGCCAGTCACTGAAGCTTTCTTT. It yields the protein CASSSRGPVTEAFF.

V usage is TRBV20-1 and J usage is TRBJ2-3, with unresolved D. This CDR3 has 15 amino acids. V was trimmed by 4 bases and J by 0 bases, leaving 14 bases between them. Germline assignment: CDR1 DFQATT and CDR2 SNEGSKA (reference sequence). The CDR3 sequence: CSATPAQTSTDTQYF. DNA for the CDR3: TGCAGTGCTACCCCGGCACAGACTAGCACAGATACGCAGTATTTT.

The sample holds many counts of this clonotype. This chain connects TRBV12-3 or TRBV12-4 to TRBJ1-2, with a tentative D call TRBD1 (5 bases). The CDR3 consists of 14 residues. With 3 bases removed from V and 0 bases from J, the gap between germline ends came to 8 bases. CDR3 residues: CASSFQGTNYGYTF. DNA for the CDR3: TGTGCCAGCAGTTTTCAGGGTACTAACTATGGCTACACCTTC.

This chain links TRBV12-3 or TRBV12-4 with TRBJ2-7; perhaps D is TRBD1 or TRBD2 (6 bases each). V was pared by 5 bases and J by 3 bases, with 17 bases between. The CDR3 runs 15 residues. Here the CDR3 reads CASSGVEEGGYEQYF. CDR3 nucleotide sequence: TGTGCCAGCAGTGGGGTGGAGGAGGGGGGCTACGAGCAGTACTTC.

This clonotype was recorded a few times. The rearrangement uses TRBV7-8 and TRBJ2-7, with 7 nucleotides matching TRBD2. The CDR3 length is 13 residues. Germline CDR1 SGHVS, CDR2 FQNEAQ. The J segment lost 1 base and the V segment lost 5 bases, leaving 2 bases of the junction unmatched. CDR3: CASSSGTSYEQYF. DNA of the CDR3: TGTGCCAGCAGCAGCGGGACTTCCTACGAGCAGTACTTC.

The chain links TRBV12-5 to TRBJ2-1; D perhaps matches TRBD2 (6 bases). CDR1 is LGHNT and CDR2 is FRNRAP in the germline V gene. The CDR3 loop spans 12 amino acids. The V end was cut by 5 bases, the J end by 8 bases, with 10 bases between. DNA for the CDR3: TGTGCTAGTGGTCCCACGGGGGATGAGCAGTTCTTC. This gives the protein CASGPTGDEQFF.

A few counts support this clonotype. This chain links TRBV24-1 with TRBJ2-3; D gene uncertain. V dropped 4 bases and J dropped 6 bases, with 10 bases sitting between them. There are 13 residues in the CDR3. The germline V gene has CDR1 KGHDR and CDR2 SFDVKD. Here the CDR3 DNA reads TGTGCCACCAGTGAAGTGGCGTCGGATACGCAGTATTTT. Protein: CATSEVASDTQYF.

This clonotype came up a few times. The genes are TRBV6-5 and TRBJ1-3; D gene uncertain. The CDR3 totals 14 residues. V shed 2 bases and J shed 2 bases, with 7 bases lying between them. In germline, CDR1 is MNHEY, CDR2 SVGAGI. The CDR3 nucleotides read TGTGCCAGCAGTTACCTAACTGCTGGAAACACCATATATTTT. Its translation: CASSYLTAGNTIYF.

This clonotype was seen only a few times. The genes are TRBV11-2 and TRBJ2-5; D is unclear. The ends were cut back, 2 bases at V and 2 bases at J, with 6 bases in the middle. This CDR3 has 13 residues. CDR1 is SGHAT and CDR2 is FQNNGV in the germline V gene. This CDR3 reads CASSLSIQETQYF. The CDR3 nucleotides are TGTGCCAGCAGCTTATCCATTCAAGAGACCCAGTACTTC.

The chain is built from TRBV10-3 and TRBJ2-3; TRBD2 matches 7 bases. This CDR3 spans 12 amino acids. Looked up from germline, CDR1 is ENHRY and CDR2 is SYGVKD. J was trimmed by 5 bases and V by 10 bases; bases with no gene match: 6. CDR3 DNA: TGTGCCACGGGGGGTTCGGGAGATACGCAGTATTTT. It encodes CATGGSGDTQYF.

This clonotype was seen a handful of times. CDR3 in amino acids: CSATSGGARDTQYF. In DNA, the CDR3 is TGCAGCGCCACAAGTGGGGGGGCGAGAGATACGCAGTATTTT. The chain employs TRBV20-1 and TRBJ2-3; D may be TRBD2 (7 bases). The CDR3 length is 14 residues. Germline V lookup: CDR1 DFQATT, CDR2 SNEGSKA (reference sequence).